This entry features one TCR beta chain sequence. The data stem from a study of cytomegalovirus exposure and HLA in healthy donors. PCR amplification relied on 60 Vbeta primers (plus 13 Jbeta primers). Profiled with immunoSEQ multiplex PCR; TCRdb holds only in-frame clones, not every one. In the table there are about 98,000 clones, around two thirds of which are singletons. The ends were cut back, 3 bases at V and 8 bases at J, with 11 bases in the middle. The CDR3 is 13 amino acids. Germline lookup yields CDR1 MNHEY and CDR2 SMNVEV (reference sequence). This chain uses TRBV27 with TRBJ2-1; weak D call: TRBD1 (6 bases). The sequence was collected from a male donor in good health and CMV-seronegative. Input material: PBMCs. This CDR3 is CASSFGTLDEQFF. Written as DNA, the CDR3 is TGTGCCAGCAGTTTTGGGACATTGGATGAGCAGTTCTTC.